Listed here are 3 T cell receptor beta chains from one sample, sequenced in a study of blood T cells in healthy people across ages. Using a J-beta primer mix together with a sample-barcoded 5' primer, a second PCR was run for about 6 to 12 cycles. TCRdb re-called the 5' RACE reads through MiXCR, storing one row per CDR3 protein. The sample includes about 730,000 distinct CDR3 sequences, roughly 44% of them seen just once. The material sequenced was blood. These receptors originate from a woman aged 55-69 years in good health.

This clonotype showed up many times. The V and J genes are TRBV3-1 and TRBJ2-1; tentatively, D is TRBD2 (6 bases). In germline, CDR1 is LGHDT, CDR2 YNNKEL (reference sequence). Trimming cost V 0 bases and J 4 bases, with 10 bases left between them. CDR3 length: 15 residues. CDR3 amino acids: CASSQDGGGYNEQFF. CDR3 sequence (DNA): TGTGCCAGCAGCCAAGACGGTGGGGGGTACAATGAGCAGTTCTTC.

This clonotype has at least ten counts. The chain uses TRBV6-2 or TRBV6-3 and TRBJ2-3; no firm D call. V lost 6 bases and J lost 3, with 16 bases in between. Germline CDR1 reads MNHEY; CDR2 reads SVGEGT. The CDR3 is made up of 15 amino acids. CDR3 nucleotides: TGTGCCAGCAGCGACACATCAAGTCCAACAGATACGCAGTATTTT. Encoded protein: CASSDTSSPTDTQYF.

CDR3 nucleotides: TGTGCCAGCAGCCCCCGGGCGGGGGTATCCTACAATGAGCAGTTCTTC. This codes for CASSPRAGVSYNEQFF. The gene calls are TRBV11-1 and TRBJ2-1; 7 positions match TRBD2. The germline gives CDR1 SGHAT, CDR2 FQDESV (reference sequence). Trimming took 5 bases from V and 1 from J; bases not matched to a gene: 8. This CDR3 region has 16 residues.